These 2 T cell receptor beta chains originate from one sample sequenced in a study of blood T cell repertoires in COVID-19. Clones were read by immunoSEQ multiplex PCR, and TCRdb kept only the in-frame ones, dropping some. The data show approximately 200,000 clones, around 86% seen once. Specimen: PBMCs or T cells enriched from blood (not recorded which). The receptor source for this set is a woman between 25 and 40 years old who had recovered from COVID-19.

The chain couples TRBV7-9 to TRBJ2-2; a possible D gene is TRBD2 (6 bases). V lost 1 base, J lost 4 bases, and 16 bases lay in between. The length of the CDR3 is 17 residues. Per the germline V gene, CDR1 is SEHNR and CDR2 is FQNEAQ (reference sequence). CDR3 in DNA: TGTGCCAGCAGCTTAGGGTGGCGGGGCTCCGGCACCGGGGAGCTGTTTTTT. It is translated as CASSLGWRGSGTGELFF.

CDR3 protein: CASSYSRGLRTDTQYF. DNA for the CDR3: TGTGCCAGCAGCTACAGCAGGGGGCTTCGTACAGATACGCAGTATTTT. The rearrangement links TRBV5-6 to TRBJ2-3, with 8 nucleotides matching TRBD1. The V segment lost 3 bases and the J segment 3 bases; nucleotides outside the gene matches: 9. Looked up from germline, CDR1 is SGHDT and CDR2 is YYEEEE. The CDR3 covers 16 residues.